These T cell receptor beta chains were read from a single sample in a study of blood T cell repertoires in COVID-19. Sequenced by immunoSEQ multiplex PCR; TCRdb stores in-frame clones only, minus some. The table lists about 45,000 clones, roughly 84% of them singletons. The sample was peripheral blood. The source of these receptors is an elderly woman with acute or convalescent COVID-19. Both conserved end residues are part of each CDR3. D genes are given only for firm matches. For some rows the clone size is stated as once, few or many, or as a class when expanded; others skip it.

J,size,D,V,DNA,CDR3
TRBJ1-2,-,TRBD1,TRBV5-1,TGCGCCAGCAGCTCGGGGACTGGACAGGACGGCTACACCTTC,CASSSGTGQDGYTF
TRBJ2-1,-,TRBD2,TRBV19,TGTGCCAGTAGCCTGTACGGGGCGGGAGTTAATGAGCAGTTCTTC,CASSLYGAGVNEQFF
TRBJ2-2,few,-,TRBV18,TGTGCCAGCTCACCATTCCAGGGGAAGAGCACCGGGGAGCTGTTTTTT,CASSPFQGKSTGELFF
TRBJ1-2,-,-,TRBV6-5,TGTGCCAGCAGTTTGGACAGTTGGAGGGGCTACACCTTC,CASSLDSWRGYTF
TRBJ2-3,-,TRBD2,TRBV6-5,TGTGCCAGCAGTCTAGCGGGAGGGAGCACAGATACGCAGTATTTT,CASSLAGGSTDTQYF
TRBJ1-2,-,TRBD1,TRBV3-1/TRBV3-2,TGTGCCAGCAGCCGAGGACAGGGATATGGCTACACCTTC,CASSRGQGYGYTF
TRBJ1-2,few,-,TRBV7-9,TGTGCCAGCAGCTTAGGGGGCGGCTATGGCTACACCTTC,CASSLGGGYGYTF
TRBJ1-5,once,-,TRBV7-2,TGTGCCAGCAGCGTGCGGAGTAATCAGCCCCAGCATTTT,CASSVRSNQPQHF
TRBJ2-7,-,-,TRBV14,TGTGCCAGCAGCCAAGATTTCGGTCTCGGGTCGACCTACGAGCAGTACTTC,CASSQDFGLGSTYEQYF
TRBJ1-2,-,-,TRBV4-1,TGCGCCAGCAGCCAAGACAGGGCAGTCTATGGCTACACCTTC,CASSQDRAVYGYTF
TRBJ2-7,-,TRBD1,TRBV7-9,TGTGCCAGCAGCTCGTGGGACAGGGCTAACTACGAGCAGTACTTC,CASSSWDRANYEQYF
TRBJ2-7,-,-,TRBV28,TGTGCCAGCAGTTTGTCGGCGGGCTACGAGCAGTACTTC,CASSLSAGYEQYF
TRBJ1-5,-,TRBD1,TRBV30,TGTGCCTGGAGTACGATGACAGGGAACGGTCAGCCCCAGCATTTT,CAWSTMTGNGQPQHF
TRBJ2-1,few,-,TRBV19,TGTGCCAGTAGTACCACAGGGTACAATGAGCAGTTCTTC,CASSTTGYNEQFF
TRBJ2-3,-,-,TRBV7-9,TGTGCCAGCAGCGCTAGGATTCAGAGCACAGATACGCAGTATTTT,CASSARIQSTDTQYF
TRBJ2-7,once,-,TRBV7-9,TGTGCCAGCAGCTTGTCCGGGACATCCCAGCCGCAGTACTTC,CASSLSGTSQPQYF
TRBJ2-1,-,TRBD2,TRBV5-1,TGCGCCAGCAGCATCCGACTAGCGGGAGGTAGGTCCTACAATGAGCAGTTCTTC,CASSIRLAGGRSYNEQFF
TRBJ1-2,once,TRBD1,TRBV30,TGTGCCTGGAGTGGGGGACAGGGGATTGGCTACACCTTC,CAWSGGQGIGYTF
TRBJ1-1,-,-,TRBV11-2,TGTGCCAGCAGCTTAGAACCGGGGGGCACTGAAGCTTTCTTT,CASSLEPGGTEAFF
TRBJ2-5,-,TRBD1,TRBV7-9,TGTGCCAGCAGCCTATGGACAGGGGTAGAGACCCAGTACTTC,CASSLWTGVETQYF
TRBJ2-1,medium-sized,TRBD2,TRBV6-6,TGTGCCAGCAGTCCCATCGGGACTAGCGGGAGGGGCGACAATGAGCAGTTCTTC,CASSPIGTSGRGDNEQFF
TRBJ1-4,-,TRBD1,TRBV4-1,TGCGCCAGCAGCCAAGAAGGGACAGGGTGGGATGAAAAACTGTTTTTT,CASSQEGTGWDEKLFF
TRBJ1-1,-,TRBD1,TRBV2,TGTGCCAGCGCGGGACAGGGGCTTCAGAACACTGAAGCTTTCTTT,CASAGQGLQNTEAFF
TRBJ2-7,-,TRBD2,TRBV18,TGTGCCAGCTCACCCCAGCGGGAAGGCTACGAGCAGTACTTC,CASSPQREGYEQYF
TRBJ2-7,-,-,TRBV7-2,TGTGCCAGCAGCTTCGGTTATTCCTACGAGCAGTACTTC,CASSFGYSYEQYF